Each of the 27 T cell receptor beta chains below was sequenced from the same sample in a study of blood T cell repertoires in COVID-19. Profiled with immunoSEQ multiplex PCR; TCRdb holds only in-frame clones, not every one. Altogether roughly 150,000 clones are present, around 82% being singletons, with the ten largest covering 9.5% to 11%. Sequenced input: peripheral blood. Every receptor here comes from a man aged 55 to 69 with active or convalescent COVID-19.

The chain recombines TRBV5-1 with TRBJ2-3; D perhaps matches TRBD1 (6 bases). The length of the CDR3 is 14 residues. Germline CDR1 and CDR2: SGHRS and YFSETQ. The V and J ends lost 0 bases and 4 bases respectively, with 9 bases between them. The CDR3, as DNA: TGCGCCAGCAGCTTGGGACAGGACCCAGATACGCAGTATTTT. Translated: CASSLGQDPDTQYF.

The rearrangement links TRBV5-7 to TRBJ1-6; no clear D gene. TRBV5-7 is an ORF, with its function uncertain. The V end lost 4 bases, the J end lost 0 bases, and 14 bases lay between the germline ends. The CDR3 is 17 amino acids. The DNA for the CDR3 is TGTGCCAGCAGCAATTTAGTTATTAGCTCCTATAATTCACCCCTCCACTTT. As protein: CASSNLVISSYNSPLHF.

This rearrangement joins TRBV6-5 to TRBJ1-1; tentative D call: TRBD1 (6 bases). The CDR3 is 14 residues long. Germline loops: CDR1 MNHEY, CDR2 SVGAGI. V lost 6 bases and J lost 8, with 19 bases in between. CDR3: CASRSGQGRSEAFF. For the CDR3, the DNA is TGTGCCAGCAGATCTGGCCAGGGGCGTTCGGAAGCTTTCTTT.

This clone was seen a few times. The chain uses TRBV5-4 and TRBJ1-4; D unclear. CDR1 and CDR2 from the germline V gene are SGHNT and YYREEE (reference sequence). This CDR3 has 14 residues. V was cut by 1 base and J by 7 bases, with 11 bases left in between. The CDR3 DNA sequence: TGTGCCAGCAGCTTGAATCCCACATTTGAAAAACTGTTTTTT. As protein: CASSLNPTFEKLFF.

V is TRBV6-2 or TRBV6-3 and J is TRBJ2-1, with D tentatively TRBD1 (5 bases). Trimming pared 7 bases from V and 8 bases from J, leaving 18 bases between. Per germline, CDR1 MNHEY and CDR2 SVGEGT. The CDR3 length is 14 residues. CDR3 nucleotides: TGTGCCAGCACCCCCCGTAATGGCAGGGATGAGCAGTTCTTC. It encodes CASTPRNGRDEQFF.

The CDR3 is CASSLAGGEKLFF. The CDR3 DNA sequence: TGTGCCAGCAGCTTGGCAGGGGGAGAAAAACTGTTTTTT. V is TRBV7-9 and J is TRBJ1-4; 7 positions match TRBD1. V gave up 3 bases and J gave up 8 bases; unmatched junction bases: 3. CDR1 is SEHNR, CDR2 FQNEAQ, per germline (reference sequence). The CDR3 length is 13 residues.

This chain joins TRBV11-2 and TRBJ2-1, with TRBD1 matching 7 bases. Trimming cost V 6 bases and J 0 bases; bases outside gene matches: 2. There are 14 residues in the CDR3. Germline CDR1 SGHAT, CDR2 FQNNGV. CDR3 in amino acids: CASRGQSSYNEQFF. CDR3 nucleotide sequence: TGTGCCAGCAGGGGACAGAGCTCCTACAATGAGCAGTTCTTC.

The rearrangement links TRBV3-1 (or the pseudogene TRBV3-2) to TRBJ2-3, with a weak D call TRBD2 (6 bases). Trimming left V 8 bases short and J 2 bases short, with 14 bases between. Germline lookup yields CDR1 LGHDT and CDR2 YNNKEL (reference sequence). This CDR3 comprises 14 residues. This CDR3 is CASGLATNTDTQYF. The CDR3 coding sequence is TGTGCCAGCGGGCTAGCGACGAACACAGATACGCAGTATTTT.

V usage is TRBV28 and J usage is TRBJ2-3; the match to TRBD1 covers 9 bases. CDR3 length equals 16 residues. In germline, CDR1 is MDHEN, CDR2 SYDVKM. J gave up 8 bases and V 4 bases, and 13 bases lay outside the gene matches. This CDR3 is CASSSRPGQGRRTQYF. The CDR3 coding sequence is TGTGCCAGCAGTTCCAGACCGGGACAGGGTCGGCGTACGCAGTATTTT.

The rearrangement links TRBV7-6 to TRBJ1-3, with no clear D. The CDR3 sequence is 16 residues long. Germline V lookup: CDR1 SGHVS, CDR2 FNYEAQ. V lost 4 bases and J 0 bases, leaving 13 bases between the germline ends. CDR3 in DNA: TGTGCCAGCAGCTCGCCAGGTTTTTTCTCTGGAAACACCATATATTTT. Translated, it gives CASSSPGFFSGNTIYF.

This clone was detected only a few times. This chain links TRBV3-1 (or the pseudogene TRBV3-2) with TRBJ2-1, with no clear D. Trimming took 2 bases from V and 8 from J, leaving 7 bases between them. The CDR3 covers 12 residues. Per the germline V gene, CDR1 is LGHDT and CDR2 is YNNKEL (reference sequence). This CDR3 is CASSQPEHEQFF. CDR3 bases: TGTGCCAGCAGCCAACCGGAGCATGAGCAGTTCTTC.

Regarding this clone: The junction departs from the called germline gene at one end, perhaps through a read error. In the same sample, other DNA sequences code for this CDR3. The V gene is TRBV4-2, the J gene TRBJ2-7; D is possibly TRBD1 (5 bases). Germline CDR1 and CDR2: LGHNA and YNFKEQ. The CDR3 spans 16 residues. The CDR3 reads CASSQGRSGPTYEQYF. The CDR3 DNA reads TGTGCCAGCAGCCAAGGCCGGTCAGGGCCGACCTACGAGCAGTACTTT.

This sequence joins TRBV7-6 and TRBJ2-5; D uncertain. This CDR3 spans 15 amino acids. The V gene's germline CDR1 is SGHVS and CDR2 FNYEAQ. The germline V and J ends were trimmed by 5 bases and 3 bases, with 16 bases remaining between them. The CDR3 coding sequence is TGTGCCAGCAGCAACCTATTTTCGGTAGAAGAGACCCAGTACTTC. Its protein product is CASSNLFSVEETQYF. Full variable domain (missing parts from reference TRBV7-6 and TRBJ2-5): GAGVSQSPRYKVTKRGQDVALRCDPISGHVSLYWYRQALGQGPEFLTYFNYEAQQDKSGLPNDRFSAERPEGSISTLTIQRTEQRDSAMYRCASSNLFSVEETQYFGPGTRLLVL.

The chain couples TRBV21-1 to TRBJ2-7; the table assigns TRBD2, which was not confirmed against the DNA. TRBV21-1 is deemed a pseudogene. The CDR3 is 10 amino acids. The CDR3 loop is CAYPVDEQYF. The CDR3, as DNA: TGTGCCTATCCGGTCGACGAGCAGTACTTC.

This chain connects TRBV11-3 to TRBJ1-6, with no clear D. The germline gives CDR1 SGHNT, CDR2 YENEEA. The CDR3 contains 13 residues. V was shortened by 0 bases and J by 9 bases, with 6 bases between the two germline ends. The CDR3 nucleotides read TGTGCCAGCAGCTTAGATCAACTTTCACCCCTCCACTTT. This codes for CASSLDQLSPLHF.

The rearrangement links TRBV3-1 (or the pseudogene TRBV3-2) to TRBJ2-1, with 7 bases identical to TRBD1. V was clipped by 3 bases and J by 0 bases; unmatched bases: 8. The CDR3 length is 17 residues. Germline V gene data show CDR1 as LGHDT and CDR2 as YNNKEL (reference sequence). CDR3 sequence (DNA): TGTGCCAGCAGCCATCCACAGGGGCGCCGCTCCTACAATGAGCAGTTCTTC. It codes for CASSHPQGRRSYNEQFF.

V gene TRBV6-5 combines with J gene TRBJ1-2, with 11 bases matching TRBD1. The germline CDR1 and CDR2 sequences are MNHEY and SVGAGI. Trimming cost V 4 bases and J 7 bases; bases outside gene matches: 5. CDR3 length: 14 amino acids. In DNA, the CDR3 is TGTGCCAGCAGTTCCGGGACAGGGGGGTTTGGCTACACCTTC. Translated: CASSSGTGGFGYTF.

This chain connects TRBV5-4 to TRBJ1-2; TRBD1 aligns across 10 bases. Germline CDR1 reads SGHNT; CDR2 reads YYREEE (reference sequence). The CDR3 is made up of 16 amino acids. V shed 4 bases and J 3 bases; nucleotides not matched to a gene: 9. Here the CDR3 DNA reads TGTGCCAGCAGCGGACCCGGGACAGGGGCTTACTATGGCTACACCTTC. It translates to CASSGPGTGAYYGYTF.

The gene calls are TRBV5-1 and TRBJ2-7; D not certain. CDR1 is SGHRS, CDR2 YFSETQ, per germline. V was cut by 0 bases and J by 3 bases, with 7 bases left in between. CDR3 length equals 13 residues. The chain's CDR3 is CASSLVANYEQYF. The CDR3 DNA reads TGCGCCAGCAGCTTGGTCGCTAACTACGAGCAGTACTTC.

This chain connects TRBV6-5 to TRBJ1-5; TRBD1 might be the D (5 bases). V lost 4 bases and J lost 3, with 7 bases in between. CDR1 is MNHEY, CDR2 SVGAGI, per germline. The CDR3 is 13 residues long. DNA for the CDR3: TGTGCCAGCAGTTTGGACAACAATCAGCCCCAGCATTTT. Its protein product is CASSLDNNQPQHF.

With regard to this clone: This may be a read error, as it is one base from a much larger clone. The V call is TRBV5-1, the J call TRBJ1-5; a possible D gene is TRBD1 (6 bases). This CDR3 is 13 amino acids long. Germline V gene lookup returns CDR1 SGHRS and CDR2 YFSETQ. V was cut by 0 bases and J by 7 bases, with 8 bases left in between. The CDR3 spells CASSLDRDQPQHF. Here the CDR3 DNA reads TGCGCCAGCAGCTTGGACAGGGACCAGCCCCAGCATTTT.

The gene calls are TRBV19 and TRBJ2-1; 15 bases map to TRBD2. The CDR3 sequence is 15 residues long. Per germline, CDR1 LNHDA and CDR2 SQIVND (reference sequence). The J segment lost 9 bases and the V segment lost 6 bases, leaving 6 bases of the junction unmatched. The CDR3 is CASRARTSGGAEQFF. The CDR3 region has the DNA TGTGCCAGTAGAGCTAGGACTAGCGGGGGGGCTGAGCAGTTCTTC.

The chain is built from TRBV12-3 or TRBV12-4 and TRBJ1-3, with D unresolved. V was pared by 5 bases and J by 0 bases, with 5 bases between. The CDR3 extends over 13 amino acids. DNA for the CDR3: TGTGCCAGCAGTACTAGCTCTGGAAACACCATATATTTT. Amino acids: CASSTSSGNTIYF.

The chain joins TRBV6-5 to TRBJ1-4, with no clear D. CDR3 length equals 15 residues. V gave up 0 bases and J gave up 13 bases, with 18 bases separating them. Germline V gene lookup returns CDR1 MNHEY and CDR2 SVGAGI. The CDR3 is CASSYSKFLGLPLFF. Here the CDR3 DNA reads TGTGCCAGCAGTTACTCGAAATTTCTCGGGTTACCACTGTTTTTT.

The gene calls are TRBV4-1 and TRBJ2-1; maybe TRBD2 (7 bases). V shed 0 bases and J shed 4 bases, with 22 bases lying between them. Germline CDR1 is MGHRA and CDR2 is YSYEKL. The CDR3 consists of 19 residues. CDR3 sequence reads: CASSQDSAGVASGYNEQFF. In nucleotides, the CDR3 is TGCGCCAGCAGCCAAGATAGTGCAGGGGTAGCTAGCGGTTACAATGAGCAGTTCTTC.

The gene calls are TRBV5-6 and TRBJ2-7; no definite D call. Germline CDR1 reads SGHDT; CDR2 reads YYEEEE. The CDR3 runs 14 residues. Trimming pared 0 bases from V and 2 bases from J, leaving 9 bases between. The CDR3 sequence: CASSLAAATYEQYF. The CDR3 nucleotides read TGTGCCAGCAGCTTGGCAGCAGCGACCTACGAGCAGTACTTC.

The CDR3 DNA follows: TGCGCCAGCAGGGGACAGCAGAACACTGAAGCTTTCTTT. Translated: CASRGQQNTEAFF. The rearrangement links TRBV10-2 to TRBJ1-1, with 7 bases identical to TRBD1. The CDR3 spans 13 residues. The trim removed 6 bases at V and 1 base at J, leaving 2 bases unmatched. Germline assignment: CDR1 WSHSY and CDR2 SAAADI.